This T cell receptor beta chain was identified in a study of shared clonotypes between healthy human individuals (dated by TCRdb to 2018 to 2021). With respect to the entire study: The cohort included a few men and two women between 18 and 49 years of age. To increase sequencing depth and limit assay-specific biases, different laboratories used diverse techniques to prepare libraries and sequence TCR repertoires. Blood TCR repertoires of five healthy adults were deeply sequenced to estimate repertoire size and the extent of clonotype sharing between individuals. Per donor, leukapheresis produced somewhere between about 0.94 and 8.9 billion PBMCs. What the work shows at the level of the full study, not this receptor alone: Based on pairwise subsampling, the degree of clonotype sharing among donors was expected to be affected by sequencing depth. Sampling was limited to blood, and TCR repertoires in tissue likely differ from TCR repertoires in blood. Because the study included a small number of donors, the genetic and exposure-history diversity represented was limited.

Of note for this clone: It lacks a known antigen. Base qualities are not recorded, but no much larger clone differs from it by a single base.

The donors were healthy, HIV-negative adults who had no recently reported acute infections or vaccinations. All donors were Caucasian adults living in Nashville, Tennessee, USA. In the unsorted samples, some 94 million PBMCs were counted, and genomic DNA was extracted using the QIAamp DNA Blood Mini kit. Blood was obtained by leukapheresis, after which PBMCs were separated by Ficoll-Histopaque density gradient centrifugation and cryopreserved in liquid nitrogen vapor phase. Using the deep immunoSEQ assay, TCR CDR3 regions were amplified from genomic DNA by multiplex PCR. Extracted genomic DNA from each cell subset was distributed evenly across all wells of several immunoSEQ 96-well plates, and each plate was treated as a replicate. For unsorted PBMC, each replicate PCR was loaded with about 280 ng genomic DNA, equivalent to about 30,000 T cell genomes. Ten immunoSEQ deep assay plates were used to sequence unsorted PBMC genomic DNA. Purified libraries were measured with a Qubit 3.0 fluorometer, size-checked on a Bioanalyzer 2100, and measured again with the KAPA Library Quantification kit. Each immunoSEQ 96-well plate was sequenced on its own single-read 150-cycle Illumina NextSeq 550 flow cell. The paper's data handling went like this. The immunoSEQ output contained only junctional sequences without quality scores, so filtering could not match that applied to full-length reads. To assign V/J genes and CDR3, sequences were annotated against IMGT germline references using PyIR, a Python wrapper for IgBLAST v1.9. Reads were filtered out if the reads had weak V/J assignments (E-value above 1e-6), no CDR3, stop codons, out-of-frame junctions, or ambiguous translated residues. A V3J clonotype was defined by an identical inferred V gene, J gene, and CDR3 amino acid sequence. To compute the percentage overlap between repertoires, the number of shared unique clonotypes was divided by the size of the smaller repertoire. RTK rarefaction, the Chao1 estimator, and Recon v2.1 estimates of unobserved clonotypes were used to assess repertoire richness. Entries here come from immuneACCESS through TCRdb and include only in-frame sequences with V and J called. Some clones fail to appear in such tables; in the studies checked, an unresolved V gene covers under half of the shortfall, and the cause of the remainder is unknown. D and trimming come from the DNA, and the V and J calls and clone size come from that table. This sample holds a few hundred thousand clones; approximately 80% were observed only once. The ten largest clonotypes hold about 11% of the sample.

V loses 1 base of germline sequence and J loses 3 bases, and the interval between the two ends is 11 bases. There are 14 amino acids in the CDR3, from cysteine to phenylalanine inclusive. Only the CDR3 DNA stays, 42 bases, in frame from base 1. Via the germline V gene (reference sequence), CDR1 is SGHNT and CDR2 YYREEE. The sequence joins TRBV5-4 to TRBJ2-7; perhaps TRBD1 is the D gene, with 5 bases matching. The source of this sequence is a woman aged 40-49 years in good health. Some clones in this sample may be carry-over from other donors' samples. Sequenced sample: PBMCs. The CDR3: CASSLSQGNYEQYF. The nucleotide sequence is TGTGCCAGCAGCTTGAGTCAGGGCAACTACGAGCAGTACTTC.